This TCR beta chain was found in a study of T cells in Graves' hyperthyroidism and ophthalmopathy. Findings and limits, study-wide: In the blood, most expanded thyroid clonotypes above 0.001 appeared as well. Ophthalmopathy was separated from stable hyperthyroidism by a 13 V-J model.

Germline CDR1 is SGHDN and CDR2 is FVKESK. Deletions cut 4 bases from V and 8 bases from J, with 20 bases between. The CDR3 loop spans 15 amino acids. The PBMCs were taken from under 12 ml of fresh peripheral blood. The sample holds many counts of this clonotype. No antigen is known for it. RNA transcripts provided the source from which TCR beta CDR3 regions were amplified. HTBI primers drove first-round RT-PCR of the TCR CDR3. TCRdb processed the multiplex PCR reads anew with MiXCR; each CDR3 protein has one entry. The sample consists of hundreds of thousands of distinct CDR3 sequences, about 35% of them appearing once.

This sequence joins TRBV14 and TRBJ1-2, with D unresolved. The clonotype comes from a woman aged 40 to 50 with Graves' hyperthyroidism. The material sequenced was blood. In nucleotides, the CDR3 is TGTGCCAGCAGCCTTTTCCGATCGGGGTTGAGGGGCTACACCTTC. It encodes CASSLFRSGLRGYTF.